This note documents a single TCR beta chain sequence. These data are taken from a study of blood T cell repertoires in COVID-19. At the level of the study: COVID-19 samples collected from the United States, Italy and Spain covered acute and convalescent phases.

The CDR3 sequence is 17 residues long. J lost 2 bases, V lost 0 bases, and 7 bases had no gene match. Germline CDR1 and CDR2: SGHRS and YFSETQ. Profiled with immunoSEQ multiplex PCR; TCRdb holds only in-frame clones, not every one. The sample contains 150,000 to 200,000 clones, around 90% of which appear only once. This TCR was sampled from a middle-aged man with acute or convalescent COVID-19. Specimen: peripheral blood. The rearrangement links TRBV5-1 to TRBJ1-5, with 8 bases identical to TRBD1. The CDR3 spells CASSLGTGMRGNQPQHF. The CDR3 nucleotides read TGCGCCAGCAGCTTGGGGACAGGGATGCGTGGCAATCAGCCCCAGCATTTT.